Described below is a single T cell receptor beta chain sequence and its context. These data come from a study of CD8+CD57+ T cells in acquired aplastic anemia. TCR beta VDJ combinations and CDR3 sequences were profiled from genomic DNA. In TCRdb, the reads were re-called with MiXCR into one record per CDR3 protein. The sample contains around 180,000 distinct CDR3 sequences, 55% to 70% of which appear only once. CDR3 length: 15 residues. The germline gives CDR1 MNHEY, CDR2 SVGEGT. Trimming removed 7 bases from V and 4 bases from J; junction bases left unmatched: 10. The chain employs TRBV6-2 or TRBV6-3 and TRBJ2-1; 7 nucleotides align to TRBD2. The source material was sorted CD4+, CD8+, or CD8+CD57+ T cells (not recorded which) from PBMCs. This sequence was found in a human donor in good health. DNA for the CDR3: TGTGCCAGCACCTCTCGGCGGGAGACTTACAATGAGCAGTTCTTC. As protein: CASTSRRETYNEQFF.